This TCR beta chain derives from a study of CD8+CD57+ T cells in acquired aplastic anemia. Study in general: DNA recovered from sorted CD4+ and CD8+ cells had a mean of approximately 3.2 ug. Healthy donor CD4+ cell samples had a mean of around 10 million reads. Study-level points and caveats: Sharing between patients and controls was observed for over 25 CD8+ CDR3 sequences.

Profiling of TCR beta VDJ combinations and CDR3 sequences used genomic DNA as template. TCRdb re-called the reads through MiXCR, storing one row per CDR3 protein. The table shows 150,000 to 200,000 distinct CDR3 sequences, with approximately 46% occurring only once. The CDR3 spans 16 residues. Germline loops: CDR1 KGHDR, CDR2 SFDVKD. The J segment lost 7 bases and the V segment lost 7 bases, leaving 12 bases of the junction unmatched. On this clonotype: Its antigen is currently unknown.

The receptor was derived from a human donor in good health. The chain recombines TRBV24-1 with TRBJ2-1; TRBD1 matches 10 bases. Sequencing input: sorted CD4+, CD8+, or CD8+CD57+ T cells (not recorded which) from PBMCs. CDR3 in amino acids: CATSSAPGQGKNEQFF. CDR3 in DNA: TGTGCCACCAGCAGTGCCCCGGGACAGGGGAAGAATGAGCAGTTCTTC.